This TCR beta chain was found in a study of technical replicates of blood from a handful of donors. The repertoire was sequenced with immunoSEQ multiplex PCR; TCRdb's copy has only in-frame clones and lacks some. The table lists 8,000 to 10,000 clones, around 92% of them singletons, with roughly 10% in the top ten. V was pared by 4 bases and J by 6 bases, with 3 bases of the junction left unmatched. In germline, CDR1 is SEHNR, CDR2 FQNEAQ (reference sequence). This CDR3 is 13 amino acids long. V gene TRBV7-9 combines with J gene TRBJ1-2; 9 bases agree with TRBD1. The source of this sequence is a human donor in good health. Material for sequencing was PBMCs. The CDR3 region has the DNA TGTGCCAGCAGCTCCGGGACAGGGAATGGCTACACCTTC. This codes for CASSSGTGNGYTF. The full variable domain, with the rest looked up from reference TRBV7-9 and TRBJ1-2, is DTGVSQNPRHKITKRGQNVTFRCDPISEHNRLYWYRQTLGQGPEFLTYFQNEAQLEKSRLLSDRFSAERPKGSFSTLEIQRTEQGDSAMYLCASSSGTGNGYTFGSGTRLTVV.